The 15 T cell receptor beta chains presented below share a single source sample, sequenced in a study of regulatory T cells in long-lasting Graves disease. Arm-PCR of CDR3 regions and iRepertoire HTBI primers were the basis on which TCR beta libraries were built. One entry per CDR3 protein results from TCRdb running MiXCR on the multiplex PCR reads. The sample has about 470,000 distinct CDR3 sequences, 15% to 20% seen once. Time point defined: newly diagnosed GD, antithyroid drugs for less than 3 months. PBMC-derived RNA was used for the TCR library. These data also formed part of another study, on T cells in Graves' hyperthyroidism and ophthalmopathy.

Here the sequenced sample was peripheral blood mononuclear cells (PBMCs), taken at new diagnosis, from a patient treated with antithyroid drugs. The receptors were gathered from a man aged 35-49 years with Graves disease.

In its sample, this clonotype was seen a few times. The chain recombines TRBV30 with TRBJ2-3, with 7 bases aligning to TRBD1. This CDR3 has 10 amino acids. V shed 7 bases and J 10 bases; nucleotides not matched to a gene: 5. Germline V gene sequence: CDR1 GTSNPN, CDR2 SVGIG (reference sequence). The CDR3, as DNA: TGTGCCTCAGGACAGGTCGCGCAGTATTTT. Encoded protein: CASGQVAQYF. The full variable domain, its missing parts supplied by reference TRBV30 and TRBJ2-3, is SQTIHQWPATLVQPVGSPLSLECTVEGTSNPNLYWYRQAAGRGLQLLFYSVGIGQISSEVPQNLSASRPQDRQFILSSKKLLLSDSGFYLCASGQVAQYFGPGTRLTVL.

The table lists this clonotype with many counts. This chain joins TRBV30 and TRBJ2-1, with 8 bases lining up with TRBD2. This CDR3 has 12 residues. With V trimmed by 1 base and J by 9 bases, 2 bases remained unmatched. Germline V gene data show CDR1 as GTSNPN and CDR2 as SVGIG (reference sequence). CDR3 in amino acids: CAWSAAGAEQFF. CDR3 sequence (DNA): TGTGCCTGGAGTGCAGCGGGAGCTGAGCAGTTCTTC.

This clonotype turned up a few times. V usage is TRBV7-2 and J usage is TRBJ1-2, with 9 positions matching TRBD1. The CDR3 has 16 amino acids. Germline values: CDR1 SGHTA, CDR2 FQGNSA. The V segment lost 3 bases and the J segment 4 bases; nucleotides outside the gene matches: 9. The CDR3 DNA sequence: TGTGCCAGCAGCTTGGGACAGGGTCTCACGGGCTATGGCTACACCTTC. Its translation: CASSLGQGLTGYGYTF.

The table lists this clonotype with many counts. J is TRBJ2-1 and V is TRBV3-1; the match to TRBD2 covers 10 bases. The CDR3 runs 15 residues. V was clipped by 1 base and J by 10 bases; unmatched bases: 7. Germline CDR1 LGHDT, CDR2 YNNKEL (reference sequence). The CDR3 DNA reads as TGTGCCAGCAGCCAAGGAGCGGGAGGGCCAAGGGAGCAGTTCTTC. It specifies CASSQGAGGPREQFF.

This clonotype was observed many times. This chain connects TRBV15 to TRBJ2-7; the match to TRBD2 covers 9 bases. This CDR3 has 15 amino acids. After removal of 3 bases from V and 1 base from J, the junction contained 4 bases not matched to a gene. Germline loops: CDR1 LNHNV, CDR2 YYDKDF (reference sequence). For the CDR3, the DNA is TGTGCCACCAGCAGCTCAGCGGGAGGTTCCTACGAGCAGTACTTC. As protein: CATSSSAGGSYEQYF.

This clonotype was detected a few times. The CDR3: CSASDREAEQYF. The CDR3 DNA follows: TGCAGTGCGTCCGACAGGGAGGCCGAGCAGTACTTC. The chain employs TRBV20-1 and TRBJ2-7; weak D call: TRBD1 (7 bases). V lost 6 bases and J lost 6, with 15 bases in between. Germline CDR1 DFQATT, CDR2 SNEGSKA (reference sequence). CDR3 length: 12 amino acids.

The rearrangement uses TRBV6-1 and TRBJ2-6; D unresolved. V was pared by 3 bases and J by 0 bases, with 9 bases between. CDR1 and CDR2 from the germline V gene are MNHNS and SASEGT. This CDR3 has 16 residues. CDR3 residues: CASSDQALSGANVLTF. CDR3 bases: TGTGCCAGCAGTGATCAAGCCCTCTCTGGGGCCAACGTCCTGACTTTC.

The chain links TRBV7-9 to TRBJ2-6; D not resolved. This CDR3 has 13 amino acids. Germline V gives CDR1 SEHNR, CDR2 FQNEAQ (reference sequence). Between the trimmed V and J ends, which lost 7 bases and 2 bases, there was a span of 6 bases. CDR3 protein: CASIIAGANVLTF. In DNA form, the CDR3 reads TGTGCCAGCATCATAGCTGGGGCCAACGTCCTGACTTTC.

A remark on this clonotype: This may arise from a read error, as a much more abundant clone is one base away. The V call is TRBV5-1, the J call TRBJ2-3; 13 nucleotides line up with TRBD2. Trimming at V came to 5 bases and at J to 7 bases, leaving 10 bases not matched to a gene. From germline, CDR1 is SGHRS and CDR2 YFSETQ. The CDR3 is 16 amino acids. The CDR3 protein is CASSPTSGRGLNTQYF. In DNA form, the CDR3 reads TGCGCCAGCAGTCCCACTAGCGGGAGGGGTCTGAATACGCAGTATTTT.

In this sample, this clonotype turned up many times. CDR3 protein: CATSLFGETQYF. The CDR3 nucleotides read TGTGCCACCAGTCTGTTTGGAGAGACCCAGTACTTC. The chain has TRBV24-1 and TRBJ2-5; D unclear. Looked up from germline, CDR1 is KGHDR and CDR2 is SFDVKD. This CDR3 comprises 12 residues. Between the trimmed V and J ends, which lost 6 bases and 4 bases, there was a span of 8 bases.

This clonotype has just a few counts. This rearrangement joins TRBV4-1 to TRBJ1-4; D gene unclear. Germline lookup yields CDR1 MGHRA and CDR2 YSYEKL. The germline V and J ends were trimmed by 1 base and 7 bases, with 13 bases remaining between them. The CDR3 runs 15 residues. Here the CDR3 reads CASSQVRALAEKLFF. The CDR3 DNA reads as TGCGCCAGCAGCCAAGTGAGGGCGTTAGCTGAAAAACTGTTTTTT.

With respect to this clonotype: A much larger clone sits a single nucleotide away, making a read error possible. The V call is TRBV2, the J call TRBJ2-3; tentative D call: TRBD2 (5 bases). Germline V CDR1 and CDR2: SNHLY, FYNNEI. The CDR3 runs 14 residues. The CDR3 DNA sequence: TGTGGCAGCAAAAGCGGATTTAGCACAGATACGCAGTATTTT. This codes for CGSKSGFSTDTQYF.

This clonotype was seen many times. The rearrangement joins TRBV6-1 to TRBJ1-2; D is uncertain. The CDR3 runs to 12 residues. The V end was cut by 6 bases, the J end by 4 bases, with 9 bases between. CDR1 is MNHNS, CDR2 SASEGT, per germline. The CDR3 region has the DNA TGTGCCAGCAGCGCCTTAGCCTATGGCTACACCTTC. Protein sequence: CASSALAYGYTF.

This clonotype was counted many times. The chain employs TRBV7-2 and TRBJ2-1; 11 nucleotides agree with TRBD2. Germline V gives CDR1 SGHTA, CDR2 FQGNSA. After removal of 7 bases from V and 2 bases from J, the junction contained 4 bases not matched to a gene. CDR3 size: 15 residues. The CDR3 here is CASTSGLAAYNEQFF. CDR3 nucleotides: TGTGCCAGCACCTCGGGACTAGCGGCCTACAATGAGCAGTTCTTC.

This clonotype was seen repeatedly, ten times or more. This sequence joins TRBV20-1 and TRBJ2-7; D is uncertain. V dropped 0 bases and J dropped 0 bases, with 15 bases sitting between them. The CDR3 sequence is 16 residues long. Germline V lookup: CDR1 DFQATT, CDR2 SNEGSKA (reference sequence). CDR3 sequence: CSARDFDTLSSYEQYF. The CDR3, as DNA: TGCAGTGCTAGAGATTTCGACACCTTGAGCTCCTACGAGCAGTACTTC.